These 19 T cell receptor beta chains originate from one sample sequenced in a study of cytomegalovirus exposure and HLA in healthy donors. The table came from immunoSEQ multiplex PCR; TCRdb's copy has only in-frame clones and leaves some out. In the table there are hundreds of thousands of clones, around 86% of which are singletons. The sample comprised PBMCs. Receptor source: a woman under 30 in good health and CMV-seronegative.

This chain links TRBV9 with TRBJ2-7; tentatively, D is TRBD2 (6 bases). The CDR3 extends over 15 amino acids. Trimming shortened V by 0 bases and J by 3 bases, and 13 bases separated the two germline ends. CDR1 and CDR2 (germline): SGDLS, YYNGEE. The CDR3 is CASSVAWQGGYEQYF. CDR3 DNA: TGTGCCAGCAGCGTAGCGTGGCAGGGAGGCTACGAGCAGTACTTC. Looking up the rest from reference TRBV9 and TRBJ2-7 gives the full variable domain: DSGVTQTPKHLITATGQRVTLRCSPRSGDLSVYWYQQSLDQGLQFLIQYYNGEERAKGNILERFSAQQFPDLHSELNLSSLELGDSALYFCASSVAWQGGYEQYFGPGTRLTVT.

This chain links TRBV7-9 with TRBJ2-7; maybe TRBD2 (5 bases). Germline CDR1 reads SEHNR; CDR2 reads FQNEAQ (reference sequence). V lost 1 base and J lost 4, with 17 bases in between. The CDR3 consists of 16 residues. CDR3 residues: CASSLGTVGGYYEQYF. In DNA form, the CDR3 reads TGTGCCAGCAGCTTAGGGACCGTAGGAGGATATTACGAGCAGTACTTC.

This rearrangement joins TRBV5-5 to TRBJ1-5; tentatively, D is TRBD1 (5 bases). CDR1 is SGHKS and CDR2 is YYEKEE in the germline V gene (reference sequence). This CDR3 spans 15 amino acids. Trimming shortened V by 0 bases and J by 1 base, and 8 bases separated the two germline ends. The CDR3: CASSLDRQSNQPQHF. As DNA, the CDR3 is TGTGCCAGCAGCTTGGACAGGCAGAGCAATCAGCCCCAGCATTTT.

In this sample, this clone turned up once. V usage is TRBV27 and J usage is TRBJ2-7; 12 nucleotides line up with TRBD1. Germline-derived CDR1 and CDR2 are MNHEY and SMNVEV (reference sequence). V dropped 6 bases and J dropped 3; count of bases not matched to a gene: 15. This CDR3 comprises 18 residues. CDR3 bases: TGTGCCAGCAGCACCGCCCGGGACAGGGGGCAATACCGCTACGAGCAGTACTTC. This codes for CASSTARDRGQYRYEQYF.

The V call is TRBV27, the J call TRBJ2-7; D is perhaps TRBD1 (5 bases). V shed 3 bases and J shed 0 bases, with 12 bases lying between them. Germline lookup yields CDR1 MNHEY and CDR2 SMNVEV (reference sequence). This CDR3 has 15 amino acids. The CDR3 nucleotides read TGTGCCAGCAGTTTCGACAGTAGGGGCTCCTACGAGCAGTACTTC. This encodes CASSFDSRGSYEQYF.

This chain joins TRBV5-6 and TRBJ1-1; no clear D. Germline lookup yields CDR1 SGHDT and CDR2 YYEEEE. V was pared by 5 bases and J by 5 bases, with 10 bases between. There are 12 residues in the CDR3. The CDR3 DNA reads TGTGCCAGCAGTTTCATTCGGACTGAAGCTTTCTTT. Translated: CASSFIRTEAFF.

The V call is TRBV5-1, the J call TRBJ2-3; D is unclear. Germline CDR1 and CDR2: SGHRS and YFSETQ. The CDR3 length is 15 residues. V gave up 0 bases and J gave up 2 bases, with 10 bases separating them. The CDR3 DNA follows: TGCGCCAGCAGCTTGGAACGGTCATTCACAGATACGCAGTATTTT. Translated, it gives CASSLERSFTDTQYF.

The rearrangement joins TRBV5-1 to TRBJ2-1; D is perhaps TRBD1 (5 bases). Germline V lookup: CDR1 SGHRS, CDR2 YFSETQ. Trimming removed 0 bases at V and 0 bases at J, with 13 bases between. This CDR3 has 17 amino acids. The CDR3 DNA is TGCGCCAGCAGCTTGGGGTCTGGCGACAGCTCCTACAATGAGCAGTTCTTC. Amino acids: CASSLGSGDSSYNEQFF. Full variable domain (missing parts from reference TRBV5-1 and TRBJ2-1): KAGVTQTPRYLIKTRGQQVTLSCSPISGHRSVSWYQQTPGQGLQFLFEYFSETQRNKGNFPGRFSGRQFSNSRSEMNVSTLELGDSALYLCASSLGSGDSSYNEQFFGPGTRLTVL.

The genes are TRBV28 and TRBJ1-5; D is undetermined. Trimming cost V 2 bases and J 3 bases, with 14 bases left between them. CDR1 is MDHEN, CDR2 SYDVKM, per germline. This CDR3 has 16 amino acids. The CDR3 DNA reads TGTGCCAGCAGTTTAATGGTGCGGGCCTACAATCAGCCCCAGCATTTT. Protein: CASSLMVRAYNQPQHF.

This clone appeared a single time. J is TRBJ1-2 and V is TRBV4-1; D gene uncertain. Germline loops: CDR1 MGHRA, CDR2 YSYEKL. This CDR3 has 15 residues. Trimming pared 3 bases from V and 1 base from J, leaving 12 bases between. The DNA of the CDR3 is TGCGCCAGCAGCCAGGAGCAAGGTTTTAACTATGGCTACACCTTC. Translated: CASSQEQGFNYGYTF.

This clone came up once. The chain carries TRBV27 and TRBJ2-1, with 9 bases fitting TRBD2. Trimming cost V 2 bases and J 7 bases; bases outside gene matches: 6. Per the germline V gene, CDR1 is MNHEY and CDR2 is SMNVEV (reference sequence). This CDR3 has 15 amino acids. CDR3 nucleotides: TGTGCCAGCAGTTTAACGCTAGCGGGGCCGAATGAGCAGTTCTTC. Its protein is CASSLTLAGPNEQFF.

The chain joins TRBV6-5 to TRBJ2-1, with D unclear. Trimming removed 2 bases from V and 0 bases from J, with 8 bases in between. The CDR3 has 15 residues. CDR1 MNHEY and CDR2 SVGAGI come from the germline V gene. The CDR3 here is CASSYTAGSYNEQFF. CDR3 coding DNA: TGTGCCAGCAGTTACACTGCCGGCTCCTACAATGAGCAGTTCTTC.

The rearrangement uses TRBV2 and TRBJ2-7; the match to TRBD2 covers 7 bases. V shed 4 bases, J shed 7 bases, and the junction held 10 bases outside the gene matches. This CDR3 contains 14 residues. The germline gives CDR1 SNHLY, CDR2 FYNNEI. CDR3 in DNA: TGTGCCAGCAGTGTGGGAGCGGGGAGCTGGGAGCAGTACTTC. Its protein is CASSVGAGSWEQYF.

The CDR3 DNA is TGTGCCAGCAGCTTAATTTCCCCTATCGACTATGGCTACACCTTC. The encoded protein is CASSLISPIDYGYTF. V gene TRBV7-9 combines with J gene TRBJ1-2, with no clear D. Germline CDR1 reads SEHNR; CDR2 reads FQNEAQ (reference sequence). V lost 2 bases, J lost 3 bases, and 13 bases lay in between. This CDR3 has 15 residues. Looking up the rest from reference TRBV7-9 and TRBJ1-2 gives the full variable domain: DTGVSQNPRHKITKRGQNVTFRCDPISEHNRLYWYRQTLGQGPEFLTYFQNEAQLEKSRLLSDRFSAERPKGSFSTLEIQRTEQGDSAMYLCASSLISPIDYGYTFGSGTRLTVV.

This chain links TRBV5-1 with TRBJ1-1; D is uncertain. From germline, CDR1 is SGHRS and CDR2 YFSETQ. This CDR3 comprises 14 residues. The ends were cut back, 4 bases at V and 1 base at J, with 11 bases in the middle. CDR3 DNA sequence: TGCGCCAGCAGCCCCTTTGACAAGAACACTGAAGCTTTCTTT. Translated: CASSPFDKNTEAFF. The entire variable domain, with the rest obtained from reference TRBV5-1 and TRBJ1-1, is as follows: KAGVTQTPRYLIKTRGQQVTLSCSPISGHRSVSWYQQTPGQGLQFLFEYFSETQRNKGNFPGRFSGRQFSNSRSEMNVSTLELGDSALYLCASSPFDKNTEAFFGQGTRLTVV.

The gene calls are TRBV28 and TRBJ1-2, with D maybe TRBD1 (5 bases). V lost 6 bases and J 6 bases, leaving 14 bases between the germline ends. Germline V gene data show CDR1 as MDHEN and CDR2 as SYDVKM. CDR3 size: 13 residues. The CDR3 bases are TGTGCCAGCAGCTCTGCGGGGGGGAATGGCTACACCTTC. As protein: CASSSAGGNGYTF.

CDR3 residues: CASSDRASGGTDTQYF. The CDR3 bases are TGTGCCAGCAGTGACCGGGCTAGCGGGGGCACAGATACGCAGTATTTT. The chain couples TRBV27 to TRBJ2-3; 9 positions agree with TRBD2. The germline CDR1 and CDR2 sequences are MNHEY and SMNVEV (reference sequence). Germline trimming cut 5 bases from V and 1 base from J; bases unmatched to any gene: 7. The CDR3 contains 16 residues.

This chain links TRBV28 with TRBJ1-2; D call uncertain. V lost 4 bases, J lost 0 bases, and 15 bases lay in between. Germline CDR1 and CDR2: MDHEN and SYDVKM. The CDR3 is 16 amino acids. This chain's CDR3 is CASSSWAVIANYGYTF. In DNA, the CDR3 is TGTGCCAGCAGTTCTTGGGCCGTAATAGCTAACTATGGCTACACCTTC.

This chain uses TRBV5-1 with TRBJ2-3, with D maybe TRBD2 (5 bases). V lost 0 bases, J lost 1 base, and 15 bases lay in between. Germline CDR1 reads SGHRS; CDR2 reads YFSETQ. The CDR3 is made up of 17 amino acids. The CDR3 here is CASSLGVRTLRTDTQYF. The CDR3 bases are TGCGCCAGCAGCTTGGGCGTTAGGACTCTCCGCACAGATACGCAGTATTTT.